The 23 T cell receptor beta chains listed next were all sequenced from one sample in a study of T cell responses to AZD1222 COVID-19 vaccine. Only in-frame clones appear in the TCRdb table, and some are missing; sequencing was by immunoSEQ multiplex PCR. The repertoire consists of about 160,000 clones, with roughly nine tenths occurring once and the leading ten covering over 3%. Specimen: peripheral blood, collected 28 days after the second AZD1222 dose. The receptors shown here come from an adult who received the AZD1222 COVID-19 vaccine.

CDR3 residues: CASSEAGEGPKNIQYF. The CDR3 region has the DNA TGTGCCAGCAGTGAAGCGGGGGAGGGACCCAAAAACATTCAGTACTTC. This rearrangement joins TRBV2 to TRBJ2-4, with 7 bases fitting TRBD2. The CDR3 is made up of 16 amino acids. Germline CDR1 SNHLY, CDR2 FYNNEI. With 0 bases clipped from V and 2 bases from J, the junction kept 4 bases outside the gene matches.

The chain links TRBV10-3 to TRBJ2-2, with 7 bases fitting TRBD2. The CDR3 is made up of 17 amino acids. Germline lookup yields CDR1 ENHRY and CDR2 SYGVKD. The V gene end was trimmed by 2 bases and the J gene end by 0 bases; junction bases not matched to a gene: 6. CDR3 residues: CAISEGTTMSNTGELFF. As DNA, the CDR3 is TGTGCCATCAGTGAGGGGACTACTATGTCGAACACCGGGGAGCTGTTTTTT.

The chain recombines TRBV15 with TRBJ2-3; D possibly corresponds to TRBD1 (6 bases). From germline, CDR1 is LNHNV and CDR2 YYDKDF (reference sequence). This CDR3 has 15 amino acids. Trimming removed 0 bases at V and 3 bases at J, with 10 bases between. The CDR3: CATSRDSDRTDTQYF. In DNA form, the CDR3 reads TGTGCCACCAGCAGAGATTCTGACAGGACAGATACGCAGTATTTT. Combining the CDR3 with reference TRBV15 and TRBJ2-3 gives the whole variable domain DAMVIQNPRYQVTQFGKPVTLSCSQTLNHNVMYWYQQKSSQAPKLLFHYYDKDFNNEADTPDNFQSRRPNTSFCFLDIRSPGLGDTAMYLCATSRDSDRTDTQYFGPGTRLTVL.

The chain uses TRBV7-9 and TRBJ2-7; D is ambiguous. The CDR3 contains 12 residues. The V and J ends lost 0 bases and 6 bases respectively, with 6 bases between them. The germline V gene has CDR1 SEHNR and CDR2 FQNEAQ (reference sequence). CDR3 nucleotides: TGTGCCAGCAGCTTAGCGGCCCGCGAGCAGTACTTC. The encoded protein is CASSLAAREQYF.

The chain carries TRBV11-2 and TRBJ1-3, with TRBD1 identical over 8 bases. This CDR3 region has 17 residues. V lost 0 bases, J lost 0 bases, and 4 bases stayed unmatched. In germline, CDR1 is SGHAT, CDR2 FQNNGV. The CDR3 DNA reads as TGTGCCAGCAGCTTAGATCACGGGACAGGCTCTGGAAACACCATATATTTT. It encodes CASSLDHGTGSGNTIYF. The entire variable domain, with the rest obtained from reference TRBV11-2 and TRBJ1-3, is as follows: EAGVAQSPRYKIIEKRQSVAFWCNPISGHATLYWYQQILGQGPKLLIQFQNNGVVDDSQLPKDRFSAERLKGVDSTLKIQPAKLEDSAVYLCASSLDHGTGSGNTIYFGEGSWLTVV.

The V gene is TRBV5-6, the J gene TRBJ1-2; possibly TRBD1 for D (6 bases). The CDR3 consists of 15 residues. V lost 2 bases and J 2 bases, leaving 13 bases between the germline ends. Germline V gives CDR1 SGHDT, CDR2 YYEEEE. CDR3 amino acids: CASSLPQGINYGYTF. The CDR3 DNA follows: TGTGCCAGCAGCTTACCCCAGGGGATCAACTATGGCTACACCTTC.

J is TRBJ1-1 and V is TRBV30; D may be TRBD1 (6 bases). The CDR3 covers 12 residues. Trimming took off 8 bases at V and 6 bases at J, with 16 bases between the two ends. The V gene's germline CDR1 is GTSNPN and CDR2 SVGIG (reference sequence). The CDR3 reads CARQQGIAEAFF. In nucleotides, the CDR3 is TGTGCCCGACAACAGGGAATCGCTGAAGCTTTCTTT.

This CDR3 reads CASSSTSGRSKDTQYF. The CDR3 region has the DNA TGTGCCAGCTCATCGACTAGCGGGAGGAGCAAGGATACGCAGTATTTT. The chain is built from TRBV18 and TRBJ2-3, with 13 bases that match TRBD2. CDR3 size: 16 residues. Germline V gene lookup returns CDR1 KGHSH and CDR2 LQKENI. The J segment lost 6 bases and the V segment lost 5 bases, leaving 8 bases of the junction unmatched.

This chain uses TRBV7-2 with TRBJ2-7; 8 bases are shared with TRBD2. Trimming took 1 base from V and 2 from J; bases not matched to a gene: 4. This CDR3 is 15 amino acids long. CDR1 is SGHTA, CDR2 FQGNSA, per germline. The CDR3 DNA follows: TGTGCCAGCAGCTTAGAGTCGGGAGGGCCCTACGAGCAGTACTTC. The encoded protein is CASSLESGGPYEQYF.

The V gene is TRBV20-1, the J gene TRBJ2-7, with 9 bases that match TRBD1. The V gene's germline CDR1 is DFQATT and CDR2 SNEGSKA (reference sequence). Trimming at V came to 3 bases and at J to 2 bases, leaving 8 bases not matched to a gene. The CDR3 covers 15 residues. This CDR3 reads CSASLTGTGPYEQYF. Written as DNA, the CDR3 is TGCAGTGCTAGTTTGACCGGGACAGGGCCCTACGAGCAGTACTTC.

The chain couples TRBV23-1 to TRBJ1-1, with TRBD1 identical over 9 bases. TRBV23-1 is identified as an open reading frame with a role that is uncertain. V trimming: 3 bases; J trimming: 0 bases; junction bases outside the gene matches: 8. This CDR3 contains 17 residues. The CDR3 coding sequence is TGCGCCAGCAGTCAGGGACAGGGCATGGTCATGAACACTGAAGCTTTCTTT. It yields the protein CASSQGQGMVMNTEAFF.

V and J are TRBV3-1 (or the pseudogene TRBV3-2) and TRBJ2-1, with 11 bases matching TRBD2. The germline V gene has CDR1 LGHDT and CDR2 YNNKEL (reference sequence). The CDR3 has 15 amino acids. V dropped 5 bases and J dropped 7; count of bases not matched to a gene: 7. CDR3 coding DNA: TGTGCCAGCAGCTCGGGACTAGCGGAACCGAATGAGCAGTTCTTC. It is translated as CASSSGLAEPNEQFF.

The table lists this clone with a count of one. The V and J genes are TRBV27 and TRBJ2-7; 9 positions match TRBD1. V lost 5 bases and J lost 0; bases outside the gene matches: 5. Germline values: CDR1 MNHEY, CDR2 SMNVEV (reference sequence). This CDR3 is built from 15 residues. The CDR3 sequence: CASSDGDRDSYEQYF. The CDR3 coding sequence is TGTGCCAGCAGTGACGGGGACAGGGACTCCTACGAGCAGTACTTC.

This chain links TRBV7-2 with TRBJ2-1; D ambiguous. Trimming pared 4 bases from V and 10 bases from J, leaving 17 bases between. The CDR3 consists of 14 residues. The germline V gene has CDR1 SGHTA and CDR2 FQGNSA. The CDR3 sequence is CASSSGGSGTEQFF. DNA for the CDR3: TGTGCCAGCAGCTCCGGCGGTTCGGGTACGGAGCAGTTCTTC.

V gene TRBV11-3 combines with J gene TRBJ1-2; D is uncertain. The CDR3 loop spans 14 amino acids. The germline CDR1 and CDR2 sequences are SGHNT and YENEEA. V lost 5 bases and J lost 8, with 18 bases in between. This chain's CDR3 is CASSPGPTVQGYTF. In DNA, the CDR3 is TGTGCCAGCAGCCCGGGTCCTACGGTGCAAGGCTACACCTTC.

This chain connects TRBV30 to TRBJ1-2; 12 bases map to TRBD1. CDR3 length: 17 amino acids. Germline V CDR1 and CDR2: GTSNPN, SVGIG (reference sequence). The trim removed 1 base at V and 4 bases at J, leaving 10 bases unmatched. As DNA, the CDR3 is TGTGCCTGGAGTGGCCCGGGGACAGGGGGCTTCGCCTATGGCTACACCTTC. Translated, it gives CAWSGPGTGGFAYGYTF. The full variable domain, with the rest looked up from reference TRBV30 and TRBJ1-2, is SQTIHQWPATLVQPVGSPLSLECTVEGTSNPNLYWYRQAAGRGLQLLFYSVGIGQISSEVPQNLSASRPQDRQFILSSKKLLLSDSGFYLCAWSGPGTGGFAYGYTFGSGTRLTVV.

The chain has TRBV25-1 and TRBJ2-7, with D perhaps matching TRBD1 or TRBD2 (5 bases each). The CDR3 spans 10 residues. The V gene lost 4 bases and the J gene lost 8 bases, with 6 bases spanning the gap. Germline lookup yields CDR1 MGHDK and CDR2 SYGVNS. In nucleotides, the CDR3 is TGTGCCAGCAGTGCGGGACAGCAGTACTTC. Protein: CASSAGQQYF.

CDR3 DNA sequence: TGTGCCAGTAGACGGACAGGGGGCACTGAAGCTTTCTTT. It yields the protein CASRRTGGTEAFF. The chain employs TRBV19 and TRBJ1-1; TRBD1 matches at 10 bases. The V and J ends lost 6 bases and 4 bases, in that order; junction bases with no gene match: 2. The CDR3 length is 13 residues. Per germline, CDR1 LNHDA and CDR2 SQIVND (reference sequence).

V gene TRBV27 combines with J gene TRBJ2-1; 7 positions agree with TRBD2. CDR1 is MNHEY, CDR2 SMNVEV, per germline (reference sequence). The CDR3 totals 19 residues. V gave up 7 bases and J gave up 4 bases; unmatched junction bases: 22. The DNA of the CDR3 is TGTGCCAGCAAAGGGCCCCTTGTGGCTAGCGGTTACAATTACAATGAGCAGTTCTTC. Its translation is CASKGPLVASGYNYNEQFF.

The chain joins TRBV7-2 to TRBJ1-1, with D unresolved. The CDR3 covers 14 residues. Germline values: CDR1 SGHTA, CDR2 FQGNSA. V lost 1 base and J lost 10, with 16 bases in between. The CDR3 loop reads CASSLGEGSSGAFF. The DNA of the CDR3 is TGTGCCAGCAGCTTAGGTGAGGGCTCAAGTGGAGCTTTCTTT.

CDR3 bases: TGTGCCAGCAGCAAAACTCAGGGGGTGGAGAGTCTGAACACCGGGGAGCTGTTTTTT. It is translated as CASSKTQGVESLNTGELFF. This sequence joins TRBV21-1 and TRBJ2-2; the table's TRBD1 call for D was not verified on the DNA. TRBV21-1 is shown as a pseudogene. The CDR3 sequence is 19 residues long.

The chain combines TRBV15 with TRBJ1-5; D is possibly TRBD1 (5 bases). The V and J ends lost 5 bases and 4 bases respectively, with 15 bases between them. Germline V lookup: CDR1 LNHNV, CDR2 YYDKDF (reference sequence). The CDR3 has 15 amino acids. CDR3 DNA: TGTGCCACCAGCGTGACAGATGCCTTTAATCAGCCCCAGCATTTT. This gives the protein CATSVTDAFNQPQHF.

The chain combines TRBV6-4 with TRBJ2-3; 8 bases agree with TRBD1. Germline V lookup: CDR1 MRHNA, CDR2 SNTAGT. Trimming cost V 5 bases and J 4 bases; bases outside gene matches: 5. The CDR3 runs 14 residues. The CDR3 DNA reads as TGTGCCAGCAGTTTGGCAGGGGGCCCAGATACGCAGTATTTT. Translating gives CASSLAGGPDTQYF.